This T cell receptor beta chain was sequenced in a study of blood T cell repertoires in COVID-19 (dated by TCRdb to about 2020). Looking at the study overall: The collaborator samples originated in the United States, Italy and Spain and spanned the acute and convalescent phases of COVID-19. Subjects who had been exposed to COVID-19, were actively infected with it, or had recovered from it provided the deeply sampled blood TCRbeta repertoires that made up the dataset. Where available, HLA class I and class II types were taken from metadata supplied by the sample provider and were not determined by assay-based typing. Nearly every sample came with metadata listing a de-identified subject ID, COVID-19 status, age in years and sex. The material from the prospective study consisted of cDNA or gDNA derived from T cells, B-cell-depleted T cells, or PBMCs. The samples were drawn from two sources: the first 160 participants of the ongoing ImmuneRACE study, and 1,254 subjects contributed by 6 global collaborators. A freely available public database, intended as a resource for researchers studying the immune response to SARS-CoV-2, is where the repertoires were released.

Enrolling through a virtual design, the prospective study's participants ranged in age from roughly 18 to 95 years and lived across roughly 23 United States geographic areas. To assign participants to cohorts, the prospective study relied on clinical history that participants themselves reported in a screening survey and a study questionnaire. Exposed participants had been in contact, within 2 weeks of entering the study, with a person who had a PCR-confirmed or clinician-diagnosed case of COVID-19. In the prospective study, mobile phlebotomists collected whole blood, serum and a nasopharyngeal or oropharyngeal swab from each participant. Over a roughly 2-month period, participants in the prospective study had the option of providing additional blood draws and questionnaires. Prospective study blood samples were shipped either frozen or at room temperature before DNA extraction. To note about this clone: Which antigen it targets is not known. There are no base qualities to consult, and no much larger clone falls within one base.

Paper-wide results and their limitations: Clinical and demographic metadata were provided uncurated, with the amount varying by source and participant.

CDR1 is given as SGHTA and CDR2 as FQGNSA, both from the germline V gene. Spanning cysteine to phenylalanine, the CDR3 consists of 15 amino acids. Solely the CDR3 DNA is kept, with 45 bases framed from the first base. Relative to germline, V is 1 base shorter and J is 2 bases shorter, with 10 bases between their ends. TCRbeta CDR3 regions were amplified from genomic DNA by means of the immunoSEQ Assay, a bias-controlled multiplex PCR. The original pipeline was this. The number of nucleated cells in each sample was estimated from the amplification of reference gene primers within the assay. To quantify the absolute abundance of each unique TCRbeta CDR3 rearrangement, sequence reads were collapsed and filtered. Productive Simpson clonality was computed per sample as the square root of Simpson's diversity index over productive rearrangements. Not all clones reach the TCRdb copy of this immuneACCESS table, which keeps in-frame sequences only. Checked studies attribute under half of the gap to unresolved V genes and leave the rest unexplained. V and J calls and clone size are copied from that table; D and trimming were computed from the DNA. Counted in this sample were approximately 260,000 clones; 80% to 90% of them appeared once. Of the sample, more than 6.5% is held by the ten largest clones.

This TCR came from a woman between 45 and 65 years old who had been exposed to COVID-19. The sequence joins TRBV7-2 to TRBJ2-3; TRBD2 is a possible D gene, resting on 7 matching bases. Sequencing used PBMCs or T cells enriched from blood (not recorded which). The DNA sequence is TGTGCCAGCAGCTTAGAGGGGGGGAACACAGATACGCAGTATTTT. Translated, this gives CASSLEGGNTDTQYF.